One sample yielded the 13 T cell receptor beta chains listed below, sequenced in a study of CD8+ T cells in alopecia areata. cDNA prepared by RNA extraction and subsequent reverse transcription served as the template for sequencing. The method was immunoSEQ multiplex PCR; TCRdb's version includes in-frame clones alone and lacks a portion of them. The data contain fewer than 110,000 clones, about 83% of them singletons. Treatment described: oral pan-JAK inhibitor, 5-10 mg twice daily. Sequencing was performed on CD8+ T cells sorted from blood, taken at week 24, from a patient treated with tofacitinib. The receptor source for this set is a human donor with alopecia areata.

J is TRBJ2-5 and V is TRBV10-3, with 9 positions matching TRBD1. Germline V gene data show CDR1 as ENHRY and CDR2 as SYGVKD. The CDR3 runs 16 residues. V gave up 2 bases and J gave up 3 bases; unmatched junction bases: 7. CDR3 bases: TGTGCCATCAGTGAGACGAAGACAGGGGGTGAAGAGACCCAGTACTTC. It codes for CAISETKTGGEETQYF.

CDR3 in amino acids: CASSQVAASSYNEQFF. In DNA, the CDR3 is TGTGCCAGCAGCCAAGTGGCCGCCAGCTCCTACAATGAGCAGTTCTTC. V and J are TRBV4-2 and TRBJ2-1; D is uncertain. With 1 base removed from V and 0 bases from J, the gap between germline ends came to 10 bases. Germline V lookup: CDR1 LGHNA, CDR2 YNFKEQ. This CDR3 region has 16 residues.

The gene calls are TRBV7-6 and TRBJ2-1; D perhaps matches TRBD2 (5 bases). The germline gives CDR1 SGHVS, CDR2 FNYEAQ. Trimming shortened V by 2 bases and J by 7 bases, and 18 bases separated the two germline ends. There are 16 residues in the CDR3. In DNA form, the CDR3 reads TGTGCCAGCAGCTTAAGTACAGCATTCGGGATGAATGAGCAGTTCTTC. Translated, it gives CASSLSTAFGMNEQFF. Drawing the rest from reference TRBV7-6 and TRBJ2-1, the complete variable domain is GAGVSQSPRYKVTKRGQDVALRCDPISGHVSLYWYRQALGQGPEFLTYFNYEAQQDKSGLPNDRFSAERPEGSISTLTIQRTEQRDSAMYRCASSLSTAFGMNEQFFGPGTRLTVL.

The chain joins TRBV2 to TRBJ1-6; unclear D gene. Trimming pared 5 bases from V and 6 bases from J, leaving 2 bases between. Germline values: CDR1 SNHLY, CDR2 FYNNEI. This CDR3 is 11 amino acids long. This chain's CDR3 is CASSPNSPLHF. Written as DNA, the CDR3 is TGTGCCAGCAGTCCTAATTCACCCCTCCACTTT.

Concerning this clone itself: One end of the junction does not line up with germline, which may come from a read error. The chain has TRBV5-4 and TRBJ1-4; D call uncertain. Germline V gene sequence: CDR1 SGHNT, CDR2 YYREEE (reference sequence). The CDR3 contains 16 residues. CDR3 loop: CASSQDPGPTTEKLFF. The CDR3 DNA sequence: TGCGCCAGCAGCCAAGATCCCGGGCCGACTACTGAAAAACTGTTTTTT.

The chain carries TRBV6-8 and TRBJ2-7; the D gene is possibly TRBD1 (5 bases). Trimming took 5 bases from V and 5 from J, leaving 10 bases between them. CDR3 size: 12 residues. Germline V gene data show CDR1 as MNHGY and CDR2 as SAAAGT. The CDR3 region has the DNA TGTGCCAGCAGTCCTCCAGGGAACGAGCAGTACTTC. Translating it yields CASSPPGNEQYF.

The chain employs TRBV5-1 and TRBJ2-3; TRBD2 matches at 16 bases. The germline V gene has CDR1 SGHRS and CDR2 YFSETQ. Trimming removed 4 bases from V and 3 bases from J; junction bases left unmatched: 5. The CDR3 is 17 residues long. CDR3 DNA sequence: TGCGCCAGCAGCCCCGGGACTAGCGGGGGGGAAACAGATACGCAGTATTTT. As protein: CASSPGTSGGETDTQYF.

The genes are TRBV7-9 and TRBJ2-5; D might be TRBD1 (6 bases). Germline V gives CDR1 SEHNR, CDR2 FQNEAQ (reference sequence). Trimming took off 3 bases at V and 7 bases at J, with 9 bases between the two ends. The CDR3 is 12 amino acids. The CDR3 DNA reads TGTGCCAGCAGCTTTTTAGGGGGGACCCAGTACTTC. It codes for CASSFLGGTQYF.

CDR3 sequence reads: CASSPNEGAGEYEQYF. DNA for the CDR3: TGTGCCAGCAGCCCTAACGAGGGGGCAGGAGAGTACGAGCAGTACTTC. The chain couples TRBV4-2 to TRBJ2-7, with 7 bases identical to TRBD1. Trimming removed 4 bases from V and 4 bases from J; junction bases left unmatched: 13. This CDR3 spans 16 amino acids. CDR1 and CDR2 from the germline V gene are LGHNA and YNFKEQ.

The V gene is TRBV30, the J gene TRBJ2-1, with D hard to call. The germline V gene encodes CDR1 GTSNPN and CDR2 SVGIG (reference sequence). The CDR3 is 12 residues long. V lost 3 bases, J lost 6 bases, and 9 bases lay in between. The CDR3 DNA sequence: TGTGCCTGGAGCGCACAAAGCAATGAGCAGTTCTTC. Translation gives CAWSAQSNEQFF.

J is TRBJ2-7 and V is TRBV5-1; 9 nucleotides align to TRBD1. CDR1 is SGHRS, CDR2 YFSETQ, per germline. V lost 3 bases, J lost 3 bases, and 10 bases stayed unmatched. The CDR3 contains 16 residues. For the CDR3, the DNA is TGCGCCAGCAGCTGGGAGACAGGGGGAGTTGACTACGAGCAGTACTTC. Its translation is CASSWETGGVDYEQYF.

This clone was observed a few times. This chain uses TRBV4-3 with TRBJ2-1; TRBD1 matches 9 bases. Germline V lookup: CDR1 LGHNA, CDR2 YSLEER. The CDR3 extends over 16 amino acids. J was trimmed by 5 bases and V by 2 bases; bases with no gene match: 7. CDR3: CASSQRDREPHNEQFF. The CDR3 DNA follows: TGCGCCAGCAGCCAACGGGACAGGGAGCCCCACAATGAGCAGTTCTTC.

This clone was observed a handful of times. The V and J genes are TRBV19 and TRBJ1-4, with 8 positions matching TRBD1. CDR3 length: 15 residues. The junction had 6 bases not matched to a gene; V was cut back by 4 bases and J by 5 bases. Germline CDR1 reads LNHDA; CDR2 reads SQIVND (reference sequence). CDR3 sequence reads: CASSTPRDRNEKLFF. As DNA, the CDR3 is TGTGCCAGTAGTACACCCCGGGACAGGAATGAAAAACTGTTTTTT.